A selection of T cell receptor beta chains follows, all from one sample in a study of vaccination and CD4 T cells after COVID-19. TCRdb independently ran MiXCR on the PCR reads; one entry per CDR3 protein. The sample lists fewer than 15,000 distinct CDR3 sequences; about two fifths were seen once. For these TCRs, the target antigens are not known. Sequenced material: CD4+ T cells from blood, cultured in vitro. Receptors originate from a human donor who had recovered from COVID-19. Each CDR3 is given with its conserved first and last residue.

length | V | CDR3
14 | TRBV20-1 | CSASTGGPVKTQYF
15 | TRBV4-2 | CASSPRVGDAETQYF
15 | TRBV5-1 | CASSLGPGGGETQYF
14 | TRBV28 | CASSLTGTGNTIYF
13 | TRBV6-1 | CASSRDRGGEQYF
17 | TRBV7-2 | CASSPRGRLAEQETQYF
13 | TRBV29-1 | CSVGTGLKTEAFF
12 | TRBV20-1 | CSHLTPKDTQYF
14 | TRBV5-1 | CASSLVYKNTEAFF
15 | TRBV7-9 | CASSLGTPVPYEQYF
14 | TRBV6-5 | CASSYSSTSVELFF
14 | TRBV5-1 | CASSSIGTGETQYF
14 | TRBV9 | CASSVGEENTEAFF
15 | TRBV7-9 | CASSLVGTAGDTQYF
15 | TRBV19 | CASSFVGSSNQPQHF
14 | TRBV20-1 | CSARDPRGQETQYF
15 | TRBV5-4 | CASQSRQARTGELFF
16 | TRBV19 | CASSSNLGTPGNTIYF
16 | TRBV10-2 | CASSELGQGPPYGYTF
16 | TRBV7-9 | CASSLLAGVSTDTQYF
14 | TRBV27 | CASKAAGGSYEQYF
14 | TRBV20-1 | CSAIRLGTYNEQFF
17 | TRBV6-2/TRBV6-3 | CANPFPPSAGGAYEQYF
14 | TRBV6-1 | CASSGQGRTGELFF
12 | TRBV6-1 | CASTVGLSEAFF
17 | TRBV6-5 | CASSSGYRGSRNTEAFF
15 | TRBV11-1 | CASSLNKRDGYEQYF
15 | TRBV7-6 | CASSLAAGVTYEQYF
12 | TRBV6-1 | CASSEDTYGYTF
14 | TRBV28 | CASSPQGGQETQYF
11 | TRBV5-4 | CASSLEGHRFF
13 | TRBV19 | CASSIELVNEQFF
14 | TRBV7-9 | CASSLAGLAGGQYF
16 | TRBV7-2 | CASSSYTGTGYETQYF
15 | TRBV20-1 | CSAREQTANTGELFF
14 | TRBV20-1 | CSARLLGSYNEQFF
15 | TRBV29-1 | CSVLTSFGLTGELFF
14 | TRBV12-3/TRBV12-4 | CASSFGLGGDGYTF
15 | TRBV21-1 | CASSKGTGLADTQYF
11 | TRBV24-1 | CATGRGHEQYF
13 | TRBV12-3/TRBV12-4 | CASSLVVRPTIYF
14 | TRBV4-2 | CASSQASATYGYTF
13 | TRBV5-4 | CASSTFGGYGYTF
17 | TRBV14 | CASSQTLDGTGFETQYF
17 | TRBV7-2 | CASSQRTGGFSNQPQHF
15 | TRBV20-1 | CSARDEGTFSYEQYF
13 | TRBV7-7 | CASSLGPNQPQHF
18 | TRBV6-1 | CASRPYPLASGRTDTQYF
12 | TRBV20-1 | CSAKDGAYEQYF
14 | TRBV7-2 | CASSPDRVIYGYTF
16 | TRBV7-2 | CASSLAAGGRTDTQYF
13 | TRBV7-8 | CASSYHTGASLHF
16 | TRBV30 | CAWRDRGWAGEGEQYF
16 | TRBV7-2 | CASSGGGLGLSNEQYF
15 | TRBV20-1 | CSASMAQGATDTQYF
14 | TRBV19 | CASSIWNSGNTIYF
17 | TRBV24-1 | CATSDKRTSGSPDTQYF
16 | TRBV20-1 | CSARVASASSYNEQFF
14 | TRBV3-1 | CASSQPGGHGGYTF
16 | TRBV7-2 | CASSLVQGGAKNIQYF